The entry that follows covers one T cell receptor beta chain sequence. CDR3 length: 14 amino acids. Germline V lookup: CDR1 GTSNPN, CDR2 SVGIG (reference sequence). V was clipped by 2 bases and J by 12 bases; unmatched bases: 13. Sequenced by immunoSEQ multiplex PCR; TCRdb stores in-frame clones only, minus some. The repertoire holds 100,000 to 150,000 clones, with about four fifths as singletons. This sample was taken from a study of blood T cell repertoires in COVID-19. This clonotype was obtained from a man under 40 with COVID-19, enrolled during active disease. The chain employs TRBV30 and TRBJ2-1; 7 bases agree with TRBD2. Sequenced material: peripheral blood. CDR3 loop: CAWSLGGRGRVQFF. For the CDR3, the DNA is TGTGCCTGGAGTTTGGGAGGGAGGGGCCGGGTGCAGTTCTTC.